The TCR beta chain under discussion was sequenced for a study of shared clonotypes between healthy human individuals (dated by TCRdb to 2019 to 2021). Some background on the complete study: A few men and two women, aged 18 to 49 years, made up the cohort. For each donor, CD4 naive and CD4 memory were each given three plates, CD8 naive was given two plates, and CD8 memory was given one plate. Each donor's leukapheresis produced roughly between roughly 0.94 and 9.5 billion PBMCs. Libraries were prepared and TCR repertoires were sequenced by different laboratories using diverse techniques, in order to increase sequencing depth and limit assay-specific biases. Blood TCR repertoires of several healthy adults were deeply sequenced to estimate repertoire size and the extent of clonotype sharing between individuals. Here is what the overall study found, with its caveats: Naive subsets generally had larger estimated clonotype richness than memory subsets did. Sharing across a few donors was observed for about 5% of naive CD4, over 3% of naive CD8, around 2.5% of memory CD4, and less than 0.45% of memory CD8 clonotypes. Only blood was sampled, and tissue TCR repertoires likely differ from those in blood. Rarefaction of sorted-subset datasets indicated incomplete sequencing despite the large sequencing depth. The small number of donors limited the genetic and exposure-history diversity represented. Pairwise subsampling led to the expectation that sequencing depth would affect the degree of clonotype sharing among donors. Compared with non-shared clonotypes, clonotypes shared by all four sorted-subset donors had higher generation probabilities.

Using the deep immunoSEQ assay, TCR CDR3 regions were amplified from genomic DNA by multiplex PCR. For each cell subset, the extracted genomic DNA was distributed evenly across all wells of several immunoSEQ 96-well plates, and each plate served as one replicate. For sorted subsets, each replicate PCR was loaded with roughly 200 ng genomic DNA, equivalent to 30,000 or so T cell genomes. Purified libraries were measured with a Qubit 3.0 fluorometer, size-checked on a Bioanalyzer 2100, and measured again with the KAPA Library Quantification kit. Every immunoSEQ 96-well plate was sequenced on a separate single-read 150-cycle Illumina NextSeq 550 flow cell. In the source study's methods: Because the immunoSEQ output held only junctional sequences and lacked quality scores, the filtering could not match the filtering applied to full-length reads. Sequences were annotated with PyIR, a Python wrapper for IgBLAST v1.9, using IMGT germline references to assign V/J genes and CDR3. Reads were filtered out if the reads had weak V/J assignments (E-value above 1e-6), no CDR3, stop codons, out-of-frame junctions, or ambiguous translated residues. V3J clonotypes were defined as sequences sharing the same inferred V gene, J gene, and CDR3 amino acid sequence. To compute the percentage overlap between repertoires, the number of shared unique clonotypes was divided by the size of the smaller repertoire. RTK rarefaction, the Chao1 estimator, and Recon v2.1 estimates of unobserved clonotypes were used to assess repertoire richness. For all TCRbeta clonotypes obtained by the gDNA method from a few donors, generation probabilities were computed with OLGA. Not all clones reach the TCRdb copy of this immuneACCESS table, which keeps in-frame sequences only. Checked studies attribute under half of the gap to unresolved V genes and leave the rest unexplained. V, J and clone size derive from that table, while D and trimming were established from the DNA sequence. For this sample the table gives 2 million to 2.5 million clones, of which under 97% were detected only once. The top ten constitute around 0.13% of the sample.

Donors were healthy HIV-negative adults with no recently reported acute infections or vaccinations. Every donor was a Caucasian adult living in Nashville, Tennessee, USA. CD4+ T cells were enriched by magnetic negative selection; naive cells were then positively selected on CD45RA, and the negative fraction formed the memory subset. Blood was collected by leukapheresis, and PBMCs were isolated by Ficoll-Histopaque density gradient centrifugation and then cryopreserved in liquid nitrogen vapor phase. Analytical flow cytometry was used to check the purity and quantity of every magnetically sorted T cell population. Genomic DNA was isolated from each sorted fraction and quantified by UV absorbance on a Nanodrop 2000c. The germline V gene encodes CDR1 SGHRS and CDR2 YFSETQ. The cysteine opens and the phenylalanine closes a CDR3 of 16 amino acids. Only the CDR3 DNA stays, 48 bases, in frame from base 1. V is trimmed back by 3 bases and J by 2 bases, and the junction contains 3 bases that no gene match accounts for.

As concerns this clone: The specificity of this receptor is unknown. Within one base of it there is no much larger clone, and no base qualities were kept.

The V gene is TRBV5-1 and the J gene is TRBJ2-2; TRBD2 aligns with 11 central bases. The sequence was obtained from a man aged 18 to 30 in good health. Sequenced material: naive CD4+ T cells sorted from blood. Per the publication, the cell subset or site label means: CD45RA+ positively selected. The nucleotide sequence is given as TGCGCCAGCAGCTCGGGACTAGCGGTAAACACCGGGGAGCTGTTTTTT. This codes for CASSSGLAVNTGELFF.